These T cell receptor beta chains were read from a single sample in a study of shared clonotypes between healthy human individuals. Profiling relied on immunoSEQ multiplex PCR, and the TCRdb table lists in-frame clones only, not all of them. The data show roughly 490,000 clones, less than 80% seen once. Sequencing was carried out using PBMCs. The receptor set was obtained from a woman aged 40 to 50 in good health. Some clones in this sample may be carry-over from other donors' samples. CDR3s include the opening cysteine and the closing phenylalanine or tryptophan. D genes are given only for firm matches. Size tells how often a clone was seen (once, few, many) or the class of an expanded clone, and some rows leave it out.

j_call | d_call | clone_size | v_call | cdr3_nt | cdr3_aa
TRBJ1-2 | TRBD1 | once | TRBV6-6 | TGTGCCAGCAGTTACTCGGGACAGGGCTATGGCTACACCTTC | CASSYSGQGYGYTF
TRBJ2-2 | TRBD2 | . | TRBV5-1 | TGCGCCAGCAGCTTGGCGGGTAGCGGGAGGGCCGATGGCACCGGGGAGCTGTTTTTT | CASSLAGSGRADGTGELFF
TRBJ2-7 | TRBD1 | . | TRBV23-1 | TGCGCCAGCACCTCGACAGGGTACCGCTCCTACGAGCAGTACTTC | CASTSTGYRSYEQYF
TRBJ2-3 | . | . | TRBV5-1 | TGCGCCAGCAGCTTGGGTCTGGACACAGATACGCAGTATTTT | CASSLGLDTDTQYF
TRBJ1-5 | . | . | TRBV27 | TGTGCCAGCAGTTTCGTGGGGACAAGCAATCAGCCCCAGCATTTT | CASSFVGTSNQPQHF
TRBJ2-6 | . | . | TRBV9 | TGTGCCAGCAGCCCGAAGTTGATTCCCGGGGCCAACGTCCTGACTTTC | CASSPKLIPGANVLTF
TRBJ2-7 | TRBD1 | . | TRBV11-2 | TGTGCCAGCAGCTTAATCGGCAGGGGACAGATTAACGAGCAGTACTTC | CASSLIGRGQINEQYF
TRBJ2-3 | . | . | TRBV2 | TGTGCCAGCAGTGAAGGGAGGGCAGATACGCAGTATTTT | CASSEGRADTQYF
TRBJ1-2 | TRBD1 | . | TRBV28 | TGTGCCAGCCGGGAGGGGACAGGGGAGGTTGGCTACACCTTC | CASREGTGEVGYTF
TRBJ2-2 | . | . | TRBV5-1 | TGCGCCAGCAGCTTGGAGGACCCCGGCACCGGGGAGCTGTTTTTT | CASSLEDPGTGELFF
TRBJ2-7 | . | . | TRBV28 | TGTGCCAGCAGCCGTCCCTCCGAGTCCTACGAGCAGTACTTC | CASSRPSESYEQYF
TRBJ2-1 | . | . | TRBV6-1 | TGTGCCAGCAGTGAGCAGGGTTTCGATGAGCAGTTCTTC | CASSEQGFDEQFF